The next 21 T cell receptor beta chains were all read from a single sample in a study of cytomegalovirus exposure and HLA in healthy donors. This PCR relied on a set of 60 Vbeta primers and 13 Jbeta primers. TCRdb's table, derived via immunoSEQ multiplex PCR, lists solely in-frame clones and lacks some. The sample consists of about 190,000 clones, approximately 84% of them appearing once. Input material: PBMCs. These receptors came from a man aged 45-65 years in good health and CMV-seronegative.

In its sample, this clone was seen once. This sequence joins TRBV5-1 and TRBJ1-4; 9 positions match TRBD1. J gave up 8 bases and V 4 bases, and 12 bases lay outside the gene matches. The CDR3 is 16 residues long. Germline assignment: CDR1 SGHRS and CDR2 YFSETQ. The DNA of the CDR3 is TGCGCCAGCAGCCCCCCCTTCGGGACAGGGAAAGAAAAACTGTTTTTT. This codes for CASSPPFGTGKEKLFF.

The chain recombines TRBV5-4 with TRBJ2-1, with 7 bases that match TRBD2. V was pared by 4 bases and J by 10 bases, with 11 bases of the junction left unmatched. From germline, CDR1 is SGHNT and CDR2 YYREEE (reference sequence). This CDR3 is 14 amino acids long. CDR3: CASSVPPGGREQFF. The CDR3 DNA reads TGTGCCAGCAGCGTTCCCCCGGGAGGTCGAGAGCAGTTCTTC. The whole variable domain, filled in from reference TRBV5-4 and TRBJ2-1, reads ETGVTQSPTHLIKTRGQQVTLRCSSQSGHNTVSWYQQALGQGPQFIFQYYREEENGRGNFPPRFSGLQFPNYSSELNVNALELDDSALYLCASSVPPGGREQFFGPGTRLTVL.

This chain joins TRBV21-1 and TRBJ1-6; the table calls TRBD1, which could not be checked here. TRBV21-1 is a documented pseudogene. This CDR3 spans 18 amino acids. CDR3 in DNA: TGTGCCAGCAGCACCGGCCTTTGGACAGGGGATGGTGATTCACCCCTCCACTTT. Translation gives CASSTGLWTGDGDSPLHF.

V is TRBV29-1 and J is TRBJ2-5; TRBD1 matches at 9 bases. V shed 5 bases and J 2 bases; nucleotides not matched to a gene: 12. The CDR3 spans 16 residues. Germline V lookup: CDR1 SQVTM, CDR2 ANQGSEA. This chain's CDR3 is CSVPAGDRVGQETQYF. As DNA, the CDR3 is TGCAGCGTTCCCGCGGGGGACAGGGTGGGGCAAGAGACCCAGTACTTC.

The chain is built from TRBV2 and TRBJ2-2, with TRBD1 matching 7 bases. This CDR3 has 14 amino acids. V lost 9 bases and J lost 0; bases outside the gene matches: 4. Germline values: CDR1 SNHLY, CDR2 FYNNEI. CDR3 loop: CARRQGTNTGELFF. Here the CDR3 DNA reads TGTGCCAGAAGACAGGGTACGAACACCGGGGAGCTGTTTTTT.

The rearrangement joins TRBV19 to TRBJ1-5; D not certain. V gave up 7 bases and J gave up 9 bases, with 16 bases separating them. CDR3 size: 13 residues. The germline V gene has CDR1 LNHDA and CDR2 SQIVND (reference sequence). CDR3 bases: TGTGCCAGTACGGTGCTGGGAGCCGGGCCCCAGCATTTT. Protein sequence: CASTVLGAGPQHF.

The V gene is TRBV19, the J gene TRBJ2-3; D is possibly TRBD1 (6 bases). The CDR3 spans 15 residues. The V end was cut by 6 bases, the J end by 1 base, with 14 bases between. Germline assignment: CDR1 LNHDA and CDR2 SQIVND (reference sequence). CDR3 sequence: CASRKQGYGTDTQYF. The CDR3 DNA follows: TGTGCCAGTAGGAAACAGGGTTACGGCACAGATACGCAGTATTTT.

V and J are TRBV7-8 and TRBJ1-1; D might be TRBD1 (6 bases). The CDR3 runs to 15 residues. CDR1 and CDR2 from the germline V gene are SGHVS and FQNEAQ. V lost 4 bases to trimming and J lost 2 bases, with 14 bases between them. The CDR3 region is CASSSQGMVNTEAFF. The CDR3 nucleotides are TGTGCCAGCAGCTCCCAGGGGATGGTAAACACTGAAGCTTTCTTT.

J is TRBJ2-7 and V is TRBV5-1, with TRBD1 as a possible D gene (5 bases). Germline V gives CDR1 SGHRS, CDR2 YFSETQ. The V and J ends lost 1 base and 2 bases respectively, with 10 bases between them. The CDR3 is made up of 14 amino acids. The CDR3 loop is CASSLRQGAYEQYF. Here the CDR3 DNA reads TGCGCCAGCAGCTTGCGGCAGGGTGCCTACGAGCAGTACTTC.

The chain employs TRBV5-5 and TRBJ2-7, with 9 bases that match TRBD1. Germline assignment: CDR1 SGHKS and CDR2 YYEKEE (reference sequence). The J segment lost 5 bases and the V segment lost 4 bases, leaving 7 bases of the junction unmatched. The CDR3 is 14 residues long. The CDR3 DNA sequence: TGTGCCAGCAGCGAGGGACAGGGTATCGACGAGCAGTACTTC. Translated, it gives CASSEGQGIDEQYF.

This clone turned up a few times. V gene TRBV4-3 combines with J gene TRBJ1-5, with D unresolved. Trimming took 8 bases from V and 1 from J, leaving 12 bases between them. The CDR3 runs 14 residues. The germline gives CDR1 LGHNA, CDR2 YSLEER. CDR3 DNA: TGCGCCAGCGGGAGGGAGGTGAGCAATCAGCCCCAGCATTTT. Protein sequence: CASGREVSNQPQHF.

The chain recombines TRBV18 with TRBJ2-2, with 10 bases matching TRBD2. The CDR3 runs to 17 residues. In germline, CDR1 is KGHSH, CDR2 LQKENI. Trimming removed 3 bases from V and 7 bases from J; junction bases left unmatched: 11. The CDR3 protein is CASSPGRRLAGVGELFF. The CDR3 region has the DNA TGTGCCAGCTCACCGGGAAGGAGACTAGCGGGCGTCGGGGAGCTGTTTTTT.

Turning to this clone: Its ends do not fully match the called genes, so a read error is possible. The rearrangement uses TRBV7-9 and TRBJ1-2; perhaps TRBD1 as D (5 bases). CDR3 length equals 13 residues. Germline V CDR1 and CDR2: SEHNR, FQNEAQ (reference sequence). The CDR3 nucleotides are TGTGCCAGTGGTGGAGGGGTTAACTATGGCCACACCTTC. It specifies CASGGGVNYGHTF.

The chain couples TRBV7-9 to TRBJ1-4; 7 positions match TRBD1. From germline, CDR1 is SEHNR and CDR2 FQNEAQ (reference sequence). The CDR3 covers 15 residues. The V gene end was trimmed by 6 bases and the J gene end by 4 bases; junction bases not matched to a gene: 8. DNA for the CDR3: TGTGCCAGCAGGACGGGACAGCCCCTTAATGAAAAACTGTTTTTT. Its translation: CASRTGQPLNEKLFF.

This clone was seen a single time. The CDR3 reads CASSPDRGYTGELFF. DNA of the CDR3: TGTGCCAGCAGCCCCGACAGGGGTTACACCGGGGAGCTGTTTTTT. V is TRBV6-6 and J is TRBJ2-2, with 8 positions matching TRBD1. Germline values: CDR1 MNHNY, CDR2 SVGAGI (reference sequence). The CDR3 runs 15 residues. Unmatched junction bases numbered 6, after V lost 6 bases and J lost 3 bases.

The CDR3 sequence is CASSLGGTQYF. In nucleotides, the CDR3 is TGTGCCAGCAGCTTAGGAGGGACCCAGTACTTC. The chain carries TRBV11-2 and TRBJ2-5, with no clear D. The ends were cut back, 1 base at V and 7 bases at J, with 4 bases in the middle. The CDR3 length is 11 residues. CDR1 and CDR2 (germline): SGHAT, FQNNGV.

The rearrangement links TRBV14 to TRBJ1-1; 10 nucleotides line up with TRBD1. This CDR3 contains 17 residues. Germline CDR1 SGHDN, CDR2 FVKESK. Losses at the gene ends were 4 bases for V and 4 bases for J; bases not matched to a gene: 12. The CDR3 DNA follows: TGTGCCAGCAGCCGGGACAGGGGAGGTGTTGATAGCACTGAAGCTTTCTTT. Protein product: CASSRDRGGVDSTEAFF.

In the case of this clone: Other nucleotide sequences in the sample specify the same CDR3. The chain uses TRBV18 and TRBJ1-4; D ambiguous. Trimming shortened V by 2 bases and J by 0 bases, and 7 bases separated the two germline ends. The CDR3 has 15 residues. Germline CDR1 KGHSH, CDR2 LQKENI. The CDR3 DNA is TGTGCCAGCTCACCAGGCGGCGCAACTAATGAAAAACTGTTTTTT. Amino acids: CASSPGGATNEKLFF.

In this sample, this clone turned up a few times. The chain links TRBV9 to TRBJ2-7, with D unresolved. Germline-derived CDR1 and CDR2 are SGDLS and YYNGEE. CDR3 length: 13 amino acids. V gave up 0 bases and J gave up 4 bases, with 8 bases separating them. CDR3: CASSVDISYEQYF. CDR3 nucleotides: TGTGCCAGCAGCGTAGATATCTCTTACGAGCAGTACTTC.

This clone was counted between two and nine times. V is TRBV19 and J is TRBJ2-1, with D possibly being TRBD2 (5 bases). Germline CDR1 reads LNHDA; CDR2 reads SQIVND (reference sequence). Trimming stripped 2 bases from V and 2 bases from J, with 10 bases between. This CDR3 is built from 15 residues. Written as DNA, the CDR3 is TGTGCCAGTAGTATACCGGGGTTTGCCTACAATGAGCAGTTCTTC. Residues: CASSIPGFAYNEQFF.

The chain joins TRBV6-5 to TRBJ1-2; D is perhaps TRBD1 (5 bases). Deletions cut 4 bases from V and 4 bases from J, with 16 bases between. CDR3 length: 15 residues. Per the germline V gene, CDR1 is MNHEY and CDR2 is SVGAGI. CDR3 residues: CASSSGGGLSYGYTF. The CDR3 nucleotides are TGTGCCAGCAGTTCCGGGGGAGGACTCAGCTATGGCTACACCTTC.